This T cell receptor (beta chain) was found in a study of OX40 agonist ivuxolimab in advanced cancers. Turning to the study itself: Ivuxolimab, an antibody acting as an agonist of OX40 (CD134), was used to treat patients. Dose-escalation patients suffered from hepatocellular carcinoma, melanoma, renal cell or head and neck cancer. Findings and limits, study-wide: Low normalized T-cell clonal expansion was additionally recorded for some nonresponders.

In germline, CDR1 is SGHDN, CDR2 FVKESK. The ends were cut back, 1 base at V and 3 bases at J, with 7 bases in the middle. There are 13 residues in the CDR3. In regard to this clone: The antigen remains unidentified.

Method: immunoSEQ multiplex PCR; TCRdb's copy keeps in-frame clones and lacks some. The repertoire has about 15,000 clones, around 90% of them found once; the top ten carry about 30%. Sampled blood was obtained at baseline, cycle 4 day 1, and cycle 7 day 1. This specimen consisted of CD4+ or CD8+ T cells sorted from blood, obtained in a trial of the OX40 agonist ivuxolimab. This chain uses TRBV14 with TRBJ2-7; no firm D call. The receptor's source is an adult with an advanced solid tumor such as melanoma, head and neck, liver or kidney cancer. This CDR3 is CASSQGSDYEQYF. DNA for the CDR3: TGTGCCAGCAGCCAAGGTAGTGACTACGAGCAGTACTTC.